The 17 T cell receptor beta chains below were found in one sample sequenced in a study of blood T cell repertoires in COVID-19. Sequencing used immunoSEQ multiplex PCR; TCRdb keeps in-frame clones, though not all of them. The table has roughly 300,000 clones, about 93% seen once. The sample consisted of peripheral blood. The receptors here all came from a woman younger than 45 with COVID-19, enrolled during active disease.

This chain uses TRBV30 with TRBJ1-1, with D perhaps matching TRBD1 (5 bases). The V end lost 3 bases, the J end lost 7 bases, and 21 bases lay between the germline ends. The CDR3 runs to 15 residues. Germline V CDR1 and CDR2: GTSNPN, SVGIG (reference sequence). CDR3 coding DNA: TGTGCCTGGAGCCTACCTCCTCAGGGAAGGGATGAAGCTTTCTTT. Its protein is CAWSLPPQGRDEAFF.

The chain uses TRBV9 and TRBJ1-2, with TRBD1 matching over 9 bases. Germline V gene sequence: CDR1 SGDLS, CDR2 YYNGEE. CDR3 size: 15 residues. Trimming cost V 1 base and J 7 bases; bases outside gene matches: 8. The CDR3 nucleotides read TGTGCCAGCAGCGTATCGACAGGGGGTACAGGTGGCTACACCTTC. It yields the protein CASSVSTGGTGGYTF.

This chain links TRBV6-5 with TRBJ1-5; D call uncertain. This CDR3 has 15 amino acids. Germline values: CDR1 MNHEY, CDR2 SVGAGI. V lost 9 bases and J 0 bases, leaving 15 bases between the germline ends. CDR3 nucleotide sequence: TGTGCCAGTGGGCGGGGAAGTTATAGCAATCAGCCCCAGCATTTT. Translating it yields CASGRGSYSNQPQHF.

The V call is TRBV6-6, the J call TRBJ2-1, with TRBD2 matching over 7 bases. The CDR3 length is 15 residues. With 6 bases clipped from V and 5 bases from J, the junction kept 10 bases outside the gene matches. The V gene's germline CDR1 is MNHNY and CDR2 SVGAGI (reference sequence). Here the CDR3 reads CASSQGGREHNEQFF. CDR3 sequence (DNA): TGTGCCAGCAGCCAAGGAGGGCGGGAGCACAATGAGCAGTTCTTC.

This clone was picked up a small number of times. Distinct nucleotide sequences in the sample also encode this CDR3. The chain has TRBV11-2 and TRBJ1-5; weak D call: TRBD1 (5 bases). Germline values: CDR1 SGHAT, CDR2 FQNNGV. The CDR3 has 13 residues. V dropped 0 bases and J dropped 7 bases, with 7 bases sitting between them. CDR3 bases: TGTGCCAGCAGCTTAGATCGGGGGCAGCCCCAGCATTTT. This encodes CASSLDRGQPQHF.

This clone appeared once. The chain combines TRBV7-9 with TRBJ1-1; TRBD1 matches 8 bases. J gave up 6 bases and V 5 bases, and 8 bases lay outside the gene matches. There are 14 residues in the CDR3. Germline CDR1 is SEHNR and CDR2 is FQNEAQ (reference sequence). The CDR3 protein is CASSRSGTGSEAFF. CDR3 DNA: TGTGCCAGCAGCAGATCCGGGACAGGATCTGAAGCTTTCTTT.

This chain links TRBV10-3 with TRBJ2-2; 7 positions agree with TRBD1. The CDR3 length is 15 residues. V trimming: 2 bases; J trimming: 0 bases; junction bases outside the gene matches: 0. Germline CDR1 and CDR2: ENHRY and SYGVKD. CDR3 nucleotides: TGTGCCATCAGTGAGAGGGGGCCGAACACCGGGGAGCTGTTTTTT. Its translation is CAISERGPNTGELFF.

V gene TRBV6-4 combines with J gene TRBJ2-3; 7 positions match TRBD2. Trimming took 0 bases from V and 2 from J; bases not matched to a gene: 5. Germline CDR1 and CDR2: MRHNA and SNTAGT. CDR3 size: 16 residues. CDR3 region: CASSDSVAGTTDTQYF. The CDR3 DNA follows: TGTGCCAGCAGTGACTCCGTAGCGGGCACCACAGATACGCAGTATTTT.

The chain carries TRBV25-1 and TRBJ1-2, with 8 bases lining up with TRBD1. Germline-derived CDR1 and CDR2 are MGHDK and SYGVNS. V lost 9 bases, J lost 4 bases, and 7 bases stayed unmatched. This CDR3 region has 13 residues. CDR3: CASQDRVGYGYTF. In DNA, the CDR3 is TGTGCCAGTCAGGACAGGGTCGGCTATGGCTACACCTTC.

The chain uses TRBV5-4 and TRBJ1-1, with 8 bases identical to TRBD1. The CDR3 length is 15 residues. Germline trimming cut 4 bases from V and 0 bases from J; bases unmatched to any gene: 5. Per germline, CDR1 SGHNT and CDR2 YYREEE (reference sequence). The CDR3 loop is CASSPRGRMNTEAFF. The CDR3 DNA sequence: TGTGCCAGCAGCCCCAGGGGGCGTATGAACACTGAAGCTTTCTTT. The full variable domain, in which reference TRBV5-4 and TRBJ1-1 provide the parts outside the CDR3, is ETGVTQSPTHLIKTRGQQVTLRCSSQSGHNTVSWYQQALGQGPQFIFQYYREEENGRGNFPPRFSGLQFPNYSSELNVNALELDDSALYLCASSPRGRMNTEAFFGQGTRLTVV.

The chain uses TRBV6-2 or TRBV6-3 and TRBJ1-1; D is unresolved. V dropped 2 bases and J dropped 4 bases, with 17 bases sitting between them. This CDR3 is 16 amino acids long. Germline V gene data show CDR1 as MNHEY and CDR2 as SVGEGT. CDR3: CASSYLTARTITEAFF. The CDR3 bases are TGTGCCAGCAGTTACCTAACAGCAAGAACGATCACTGAAGCTTTCTTT.

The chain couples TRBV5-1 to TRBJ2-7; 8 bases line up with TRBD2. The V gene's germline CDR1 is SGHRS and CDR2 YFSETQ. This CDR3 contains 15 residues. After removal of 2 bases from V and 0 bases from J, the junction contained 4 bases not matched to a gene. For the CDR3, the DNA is TGCGCCAGCAGCTTTAGCGGGACCAGCTCCTACGAGCAGTACTTC. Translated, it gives CASSFSGTSSYEQYF.

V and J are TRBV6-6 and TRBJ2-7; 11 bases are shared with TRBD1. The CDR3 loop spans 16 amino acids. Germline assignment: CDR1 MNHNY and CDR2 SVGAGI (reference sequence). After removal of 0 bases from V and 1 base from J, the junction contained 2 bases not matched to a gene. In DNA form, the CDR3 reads TGTGCCAGCAGTTACTCCGGACAGGGGGCGTCCTACGAGCAGTACTTC. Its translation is CASSYSGQGASYEQYF.

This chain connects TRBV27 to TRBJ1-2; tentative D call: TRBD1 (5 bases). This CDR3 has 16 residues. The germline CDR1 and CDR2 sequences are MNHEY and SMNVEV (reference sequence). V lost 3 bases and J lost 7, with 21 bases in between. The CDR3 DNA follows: TGTGCCAGCAGTTTGGTACCCAGGGACTCCGCCTTTGGCTACACCTTC. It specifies CASSLVPRDSAFGYTF.

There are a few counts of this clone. The CDR3 DNA reads TGTGCCAGCAGTCCCCCGGGGTCCAACACTGAAGCTTTCTTT. Encoded protein: CASSPPGSNTEAFF. This rearrangement joins TRBV28 to TRBJ1-1; D gene uncertain. Germline assignment: CDR1 MDHEN and CDR2 SYDVKM. V lost 5 bases and J 2 bases, leaving 12 bases between the germline ends. The CDR3 is 14 amino acids.

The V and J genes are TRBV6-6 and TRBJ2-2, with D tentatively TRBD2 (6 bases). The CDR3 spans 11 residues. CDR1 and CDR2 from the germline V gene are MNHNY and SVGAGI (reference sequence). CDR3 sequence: CGAGRTGELFF. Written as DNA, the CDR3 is TGTGGGGCGGGAAGGACCGGGGAGCTGTTTTTT.

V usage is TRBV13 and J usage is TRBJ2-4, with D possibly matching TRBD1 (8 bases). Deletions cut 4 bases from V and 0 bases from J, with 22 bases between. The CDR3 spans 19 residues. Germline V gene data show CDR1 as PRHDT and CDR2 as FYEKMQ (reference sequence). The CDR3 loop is CASSSGGQEGRIAKNIQYF. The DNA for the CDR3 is TGTGCCAGCAGCTCGGGGGGACAGGAAGGGAGGATAGCCAAAAACATTCAGTACTTC.